This T cell receptor beta chain was documented in a study of CD8 T cells in Susac syndrome. The germline V gene has CDR1 ENHRY and CDR2 SYGVKD. V dropped 3 bases and J dropped 11 bases, with 10 bases sitting between them. The CDR3 has 11 amino acids. It was with random hexamers that 0.5 to 1 ug RNA was reverse transcribed. The authors amplified TCR beta CDR3 across 54 Vbeta and 13 Jbeta using immunoSEQ multiplex PCR. TCRdb processed the immunoSEQ multiplex PCR reads anew with MiXCR; each CDR3 protein has one entry. The sample holds about 430,000 distinct CDR3 sequences, around 83% seen once. TEMRA cells were FACS-enriched, while CD8+ and CD4+ T cells were negatively isolated.

The sequence was collected from a human donor with multiple sclerosis. Sequencing used CD8+ T cells from PBMCs. The chain joins TRBV10-3 to TRBJ1-2; D is unresolved. In nucleotides, the CDR3 is TGTGCCATCAGTGATGAGGTTCTATACACCTTC. Its translation is CAISDEVLYTF.